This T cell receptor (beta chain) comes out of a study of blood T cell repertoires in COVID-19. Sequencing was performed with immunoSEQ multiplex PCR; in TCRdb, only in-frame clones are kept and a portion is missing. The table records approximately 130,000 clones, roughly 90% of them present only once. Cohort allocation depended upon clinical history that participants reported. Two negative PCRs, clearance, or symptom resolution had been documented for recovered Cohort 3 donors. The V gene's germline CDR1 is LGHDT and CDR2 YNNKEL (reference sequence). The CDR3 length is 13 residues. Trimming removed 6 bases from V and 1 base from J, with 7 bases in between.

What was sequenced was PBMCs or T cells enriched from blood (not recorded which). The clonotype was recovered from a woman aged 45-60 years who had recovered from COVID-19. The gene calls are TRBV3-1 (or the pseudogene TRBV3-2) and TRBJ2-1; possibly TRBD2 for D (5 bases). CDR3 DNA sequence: TGTGCCAGCAGTCGGGGTTCCTACAATGAGCAGTTCTTC. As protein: CASSRGSYNEQFF.